This entry lists 26 T cell receptor beta chains sequenced from one sample in a study of CD8 T cells in Susac syndrome (dated by TCRdb to between 2019 and 2020). Libraries came from the immunoSEQ multiplex PCR assay. RNA was extracted with the RNeasy kit and roughly 0.45 to 1 ug was reverse transcribed using random hexamers. TCRdb trimmed public reads at Q25 via fastp, called clones via MiXCR and kept in-frame beta chains. Every entry covers one CDR3 protein and lists the most common genes and DNA from its rows. The table for this sample lists about 190,000 distinct CDR3 sequences; approximately 95% of them were counted only once. The ten largest clones add up to around 0.15% of the sample. Sequenced sample: CD8+ T cells from PBMCs. All receptors come from a human donor with Susac syndrome.

The rearrangement links TRBV3-1 to TRBJ1-3; 9 bases are shared with TRBD1. The CDR3 runs 16 residues. Germline lookup yields CDR1 LGHDT and CDR2 YNNKEL (reference sequence). The trim removed 4 bases at V and 2 bases at J, leaving 6 bases unmatched. The CDR3 sequence is CASSPRTGAAGNTIYF. The CDR3 DNA reads as TGTGCCAGCAGCCCCAGGACAGGGGCGGCTGGAAACACCATATATTTT.

This rearrangement joins TRBV20-1 to TRBJ2-7; 9 bases map to TRBD2. CDR1 and CDR2 (germline): DFQATT, SNEGSKA (reference sequence). The V segment lost 5 bases and the J segment 6 bases; nucleotides outside the gene matches: 11. This CDR3 is 14 amino acids long. CDR3 nucleotides: TGCAGTGCTCCAATTGGGACTAGCATCGCCGAGCAGTACTTC. Protein: CSAPIGTSIAEQYF.

The chain is built from TRBV6-5 and TRBJ1-5; D gene uncertain. The V gene lost 2 bases and the J gene lost 7 bases, with 9 bases spanning the gap. In germline, CDR1 is MNHEY, CDR2 SVGAGI. This CDR3 region has 13 residues. CDR3 protein: CASSYGVSQPQHF. Written as DNA, the CDR3 is TGTGCCAGCAGTTACGGGGTCTCACAGCCCCAGCATTTT.

The sample holds one count of this clonotype. CDR3 nucleotide sequence: TGTGCCAGCAGTCCCCAAGGGGATTTAGGAGACATTCAGTACTTC. The encoded protein is CASSPQGDLGDIQYF. The chain is built from TRBV6-5 and TRBJ2-4, with D possibly matching TRBD1 (5 bases). Between the trimmed V and J ends, which lost 5 bases and 8 bases, there was a span of 19 bases. Germline CDR1 reads MNHEY; CDR2 reads SVGAGI. CDR3 length: 15 amino acids.

The CDR3 is CASSWGYNEQFF. The DNA of the CDR3 is TGTGCCAGCAGTTGGGGCTACAATGAGCAGTTCTTC. The chain carries TRBV19 and TRBJ2-1; D remains unclear. The CDR3 is made up of 12 amino acids. Per the germline V gene, CDR1 is LNHDA and CDR2 is SQIVND (reference sequence). The V and J ends lost 9 bases and 3 bases respectively, with 9 bases between them.

The chain carries TRBV2 and TRBJ1-2, with 8 bases aligning to TRBD1. Germline CDR1 SNHLY, CDR2 FYNNEI. This CDR3 contains 12 residues. V lost 8 bases, J lost 3 bases, and 2 bases stayed unmatched. CDR3 loop: CASPGQDYGYTF. DNA for the CDR3: TGTGCCAGCCCGGGACAGGACTATGGCTACACCTTC.

This clonotype was observed a few times. The rearrangement joins TRBV5-6 to TRBJ2-5; D not resolved. The germline V and J ends were trimmed by 2 bases and 4 bases, with 6 bases remaining between them. Germline values: CDR1 SGHDT, CDR2 YYEEEE. The CDR3 loop spans 12 amino acids. The DNA of the CDR3 is TGTGCCAGCAGCTTTTGGGGAGAGACCCAGTACTTC. Translating gives CASSFWGETQYF.

The genes are TRBV19 and TRBJ1-1; no reliable D call. CDR1 and CDR2 from the germline V gene are LNHDA and SQIVND (reference sequence). The CDR3 contains 14 residues. Trimming removed 3 bases at V and 5 bases at J, with 13 bases between. The CDR3 reads CASSMSKQGTEAFF. For the CDR3, the DNA is TGTGCCAGTAGTATGTCAAAGCAAGGGACTGAAGCTTTCTTT.

CDR3 protein: CSARAGILLTDTQYF. The DNA for the CDR3 is TGCAGTGCTAGGGCCGGGATACTATTAACAGATACGCAGTATTTT. J is TRBJ2-3 and V is TRBV20-1, with a weak D call TRBD2 (5 bases). This CDR3 is built from 15 residues. Germline values: CDR1 DFQATT, CDR2 SNEGSKA (reference sequence). V was trimmed by 3 bases and J by 3 bases, leaving 16 bases between them.

This chain uses TRBV3-1 with TRBJ2-7, with TRBD2 identical over 13 bases. The CDR3 is 15 amino acids. CDR1 and CDR2 (germline): LGHDT, YNNKEL (reference sequence). V lost 1 base and J lost 6; bases outside the gene matches: 3. The CDR3 sequence: CASSQVGLAGREQYF. In nucleotides, the CDR3 is TGTGCCAGCAGCCAAGTGGGACTAGCGGGACGCGAGCAGTACTTC.

This chain joins TRBV11-2 and TRBJ2-1; D gene unclear. The CDR3 consists of 12 residues. The ends were cut back, 0 bases at V and 10 bases at J, with 7 bases in the middle. Germline lookup yields CDR1 SGHAT and CDR2 FQNNGV. CDR3 coding DNA: TGTGCCAGCAGCTTAGATCGGCACGAGCAGTTCTTC. This gives the protein CASSLDRHEQFF.

The chain uses TRBV10-2 and TRBJ2-2, with TRBD1 matching 8 bases. CDR3 length equals 17 residues. Germline V lookup: CDR1 WSHSY, CDR2 SAAADI. V shed 2 bases and J 1 base; nucleotides not matched to a gene: 6. The CDR3 region has the DNA TGCGCCAGCAGTGAGCCAACCGGGACAGGGAACACCGGGGAGCTGTTTTTT. It specifies CASSEPTGTGNTGELFF.

V and J are TRBV15 and TRBJ1-2; D not resolved. The CDR3 covers 19 residues. The ends were cut back, 1 base at V and 0 bases at J, with 21 bases in the middle. CDR1 and CDR2 from the germline V gene are LNHNV and YYDKDF (reference sequence). CDR3 sequence (DNA): TGTGCCACCAGCAGAGGAAGGAGGAAACCAGCACCCCCTAACTATGGCTACACCTTC. As protein: CATSRGRRKPAPPNYGYTF. Based on the CDR3 plus reference TRBV15 and TRBJ1-2, the full variable domain is DAMVIQNPRYQVTQFGKPVTLSCSQTLNHNVMYWYQQKSSQAPKLLFHYYDKDFNNEADTPDNFQSRRPNTSFCFLDIRSPGLGDTAMYLCATSRGRRKPAPPNYGYTFGSGTRLTVV.

The chain combines TRBV7-9 with TRBJ2-5; 8 positions match TRBD1. V shed 5 bases and J 3 bases; nucleotides not matched to a gene: 5. Per germline, CDR1 SEHNR and CDR2 FQNEAQ (reference sequence). The CDR3 is 14 amino acids. For the CDR3, the DNA is TGTGCCAGCAGCCATCCGACAGGGGAAGAGACCCAGTACTTC. Translated: CASSHPTGEETQYF.

This CDR3 is CASSHRQGSGNTIYF. The DNA for the CDR3 is TGCGCCAGCAGCCACAGACAGGGGTCGGGAAACACCATATATTTT. This sequence joins TRBV4-1 and TRBJ1-3; TRBD1 agrees at 8 bases. Germline V gives CDR1 MGHRA, CDR2 YSYEKL. This CDR3 comprises 15 residues. J gave up 4 bases and V 3 bases, and 5 bases lay outside the gene matches.

The chain combines TRBV7-2 with TRBJ2-1, with 9 nucleotides matching TRBD2. Germline V gene data show CDR1 as SGHTA and CDR2 as FQGNSA. The J segment lost 3 bases and the V segment lost 7 bases, leaving 10 bases of the junction unmatched. The CDR3 loop spans 16 amino acids. The DNA of the CDR3 is TGTGCCAGCACCCGTGACGTAGCGGGAGTCTACAATGAGCAGTTCTTC. Its translation is CASTRDVAGVYNEQFF.

The rearrangement links TRBV9 to TRBJ2-7; tentatively, D is TRBD1 (6 bases). The CDR3 loop spans 15 amino acids. The V end lost 3 bases, the J end lost 4 bases, and 17 bases lay between the germline ends. The V gene's germline CDR1 is SGDLS and CDR2 YYNGEE. CDR3 protein: CASSATALRGYEQYF. The CDR3 DNA reads TGTGCCAGCAGCGCAACAGCCCTCAGGGGTTACGAGCAGTACTTC.

The chain uses TRBV27 and TRBJ1-2; D unresolved. From germline, CDR1 is MNHEY and CDR2 SMNVEV (reference sequence). Trimming left V 5 bases short and J 5 bases short, with 15 bases between. The CDR3 loop spans 14 amino acids. CDR3 region: CASSPGGSGYGYTF. As DNA, the CDR3 is TGTGCCAGCAGTCCCGGAGGTTCGGGGTATGGCTACACCTTC.

The J gene is TRBJ2-3, the V gene TRBV6-6; 8 nucleotides line up with TRBD2. Germline V lookup: CDR1 MNHNY, CDR2 SVGAGI (reference sequence). After removal of 2 bases from V and 4 bases from J, the junction contained 8 bases not matched to a gene. The CDR3 totals 16 residues. The chain's CDR3 is CASSYGETSASDTQYF. As DNA, the CDR3 is TGTGCCAGCAGTTACGGCGAGACTAGCGCATCAGATACGCAGTATTTT.

The V gene is TRBV12-5, the J gene TRBJ1-1; no clear D. The CDR3 contains 11 residues. V lost 6 bases and J 6 bases, leaving 8 bases between the germline ends. Germline V CDR1 and CDR2: LGHNT, FRNRAP. This CDR3 reads CASGRTPEAFF. The CDR3 nucleotides are TGTGCTAGTGGCCGGACCCCTGAAGCTTTCTTT.

This rearrangement joins TRBV2 to TRBJ2-1, with D perhaps matching TRBD1 (5 bases). The CDR3 length is 12 residues. The V gene's germline CDR1 is SNHLY and CDR2 FYNNEI. With 4 bases removed from V and 9 bases from J, the gap between germline ends came to 10 bases. CDR3 nucleotides: TGTGCCAGCAGTGTTTGGGGCTCTGAGCAGTTCTTC. Its translation is CASSVWGSEQFF. Full variable domain (missing parts from reference TRBV2 and TRBJ2-1): EPEVTQTPSHQVTQMGQEVILRCVPISNHLYFYWYRQILGQKVEFLVSFYNNEISEKSEIFDDQFSVERPDGSNFTLKIRSTKLEDSAMYFCASSVWGSEQFFGPGTRLTVL.

This clonotype was seen a single time. The CDR3 sequence is CASRGFGETQYF. CDR3 DNA sequence: TGTGCCAGCAGAGGGTTTGGCGAGACCCAGTACTTC. V and J are TRBV12-3 or TRBV12-4 and TRBJ2-5; D is unresolved. V was shortened by 6 bases and J by 5 bases, with 10 bases between the two germline ends. The CDR3 sequence is 12 residues long.

The V and J genes are TRBV9 and TRBJ2-1; possibly TRBD2 for D (6 bases). Germline loops: CDR1 SGDLS, CDR2 YYNGEE. V lost 3 bases and J 5 bases, leaving 12 bases between the germline ends. The CDR3 is made up of 14 amino acids. In nucleotides, the CDR3 is TGTGCCAGCAGCGGGGAGGACGGGGACAATGAGCAGTTCTTC. It encodes CASSGEDGDNEQFF.

The chain recombines TRBV23-1 with TRBJ1-4; no firm D call. TRBV23-1 is an ORF for which the function is uncertain. The CDR3 sequence is 12 residues long. V was clipped by 4 bases and J by 7 bases, with 7 bases between them. DNA of the CDR3: TGCGCCAGCAGTCCCCCAAGTGAAAAACTGTTTTTT. Translated, it gives CASSPPSEKLFF.

This clonotype is a singleton in its sample. V gene TRBV28 combines with J gene TRBJ1-5; 11 positions match TRBD1. The CDR3 is 15 amino acids. V trimming: 5 bases; J trimming: 4 bases; junction bases outside the gene matches: 4. The germline gives CDR1 MDHEN, CDR2 SYDVKM. This chain's CDR3 is CASSTDRGQNQPQHF. In DNA, the CDR3 is TGTGCCAGCAGTACGGACAGGGGGCAAAATCAGCCCCAGCATTTT.

The chain combines TRBV14 with TRBJ2-1; 8 nucleotides line up with TRBD2. Germline V gives CDR1 SGHDN, CDR2 FVKESK. The CDR3 runs 20 residues. V was clipped by 4 bases and J by 2 bases; unmatched bases: 19. The CDR3: CASSPFGLAGPRLPYNEQFF. The CDR3 DNA follows: TGTGCCAGCAGCCCTTTCGGGTTAGCGGGGCCCCGGTTGCCCTACAATGAGCAGTTCTTC. The entire variable domain, with the rest obtained from reference TRBV14 and TRBJ2-1, is as follows: EAGVTQFPSHSVIEKGQTVTLRCDPISGHDNLYWYRRVMGKEIKFLLHFVKESKQDESGMPNNRFLAERTGGTYSTLKVQPAELEDSGVYFCASSPFGLAGPRLPYNEQFFGPGTRLTVL.